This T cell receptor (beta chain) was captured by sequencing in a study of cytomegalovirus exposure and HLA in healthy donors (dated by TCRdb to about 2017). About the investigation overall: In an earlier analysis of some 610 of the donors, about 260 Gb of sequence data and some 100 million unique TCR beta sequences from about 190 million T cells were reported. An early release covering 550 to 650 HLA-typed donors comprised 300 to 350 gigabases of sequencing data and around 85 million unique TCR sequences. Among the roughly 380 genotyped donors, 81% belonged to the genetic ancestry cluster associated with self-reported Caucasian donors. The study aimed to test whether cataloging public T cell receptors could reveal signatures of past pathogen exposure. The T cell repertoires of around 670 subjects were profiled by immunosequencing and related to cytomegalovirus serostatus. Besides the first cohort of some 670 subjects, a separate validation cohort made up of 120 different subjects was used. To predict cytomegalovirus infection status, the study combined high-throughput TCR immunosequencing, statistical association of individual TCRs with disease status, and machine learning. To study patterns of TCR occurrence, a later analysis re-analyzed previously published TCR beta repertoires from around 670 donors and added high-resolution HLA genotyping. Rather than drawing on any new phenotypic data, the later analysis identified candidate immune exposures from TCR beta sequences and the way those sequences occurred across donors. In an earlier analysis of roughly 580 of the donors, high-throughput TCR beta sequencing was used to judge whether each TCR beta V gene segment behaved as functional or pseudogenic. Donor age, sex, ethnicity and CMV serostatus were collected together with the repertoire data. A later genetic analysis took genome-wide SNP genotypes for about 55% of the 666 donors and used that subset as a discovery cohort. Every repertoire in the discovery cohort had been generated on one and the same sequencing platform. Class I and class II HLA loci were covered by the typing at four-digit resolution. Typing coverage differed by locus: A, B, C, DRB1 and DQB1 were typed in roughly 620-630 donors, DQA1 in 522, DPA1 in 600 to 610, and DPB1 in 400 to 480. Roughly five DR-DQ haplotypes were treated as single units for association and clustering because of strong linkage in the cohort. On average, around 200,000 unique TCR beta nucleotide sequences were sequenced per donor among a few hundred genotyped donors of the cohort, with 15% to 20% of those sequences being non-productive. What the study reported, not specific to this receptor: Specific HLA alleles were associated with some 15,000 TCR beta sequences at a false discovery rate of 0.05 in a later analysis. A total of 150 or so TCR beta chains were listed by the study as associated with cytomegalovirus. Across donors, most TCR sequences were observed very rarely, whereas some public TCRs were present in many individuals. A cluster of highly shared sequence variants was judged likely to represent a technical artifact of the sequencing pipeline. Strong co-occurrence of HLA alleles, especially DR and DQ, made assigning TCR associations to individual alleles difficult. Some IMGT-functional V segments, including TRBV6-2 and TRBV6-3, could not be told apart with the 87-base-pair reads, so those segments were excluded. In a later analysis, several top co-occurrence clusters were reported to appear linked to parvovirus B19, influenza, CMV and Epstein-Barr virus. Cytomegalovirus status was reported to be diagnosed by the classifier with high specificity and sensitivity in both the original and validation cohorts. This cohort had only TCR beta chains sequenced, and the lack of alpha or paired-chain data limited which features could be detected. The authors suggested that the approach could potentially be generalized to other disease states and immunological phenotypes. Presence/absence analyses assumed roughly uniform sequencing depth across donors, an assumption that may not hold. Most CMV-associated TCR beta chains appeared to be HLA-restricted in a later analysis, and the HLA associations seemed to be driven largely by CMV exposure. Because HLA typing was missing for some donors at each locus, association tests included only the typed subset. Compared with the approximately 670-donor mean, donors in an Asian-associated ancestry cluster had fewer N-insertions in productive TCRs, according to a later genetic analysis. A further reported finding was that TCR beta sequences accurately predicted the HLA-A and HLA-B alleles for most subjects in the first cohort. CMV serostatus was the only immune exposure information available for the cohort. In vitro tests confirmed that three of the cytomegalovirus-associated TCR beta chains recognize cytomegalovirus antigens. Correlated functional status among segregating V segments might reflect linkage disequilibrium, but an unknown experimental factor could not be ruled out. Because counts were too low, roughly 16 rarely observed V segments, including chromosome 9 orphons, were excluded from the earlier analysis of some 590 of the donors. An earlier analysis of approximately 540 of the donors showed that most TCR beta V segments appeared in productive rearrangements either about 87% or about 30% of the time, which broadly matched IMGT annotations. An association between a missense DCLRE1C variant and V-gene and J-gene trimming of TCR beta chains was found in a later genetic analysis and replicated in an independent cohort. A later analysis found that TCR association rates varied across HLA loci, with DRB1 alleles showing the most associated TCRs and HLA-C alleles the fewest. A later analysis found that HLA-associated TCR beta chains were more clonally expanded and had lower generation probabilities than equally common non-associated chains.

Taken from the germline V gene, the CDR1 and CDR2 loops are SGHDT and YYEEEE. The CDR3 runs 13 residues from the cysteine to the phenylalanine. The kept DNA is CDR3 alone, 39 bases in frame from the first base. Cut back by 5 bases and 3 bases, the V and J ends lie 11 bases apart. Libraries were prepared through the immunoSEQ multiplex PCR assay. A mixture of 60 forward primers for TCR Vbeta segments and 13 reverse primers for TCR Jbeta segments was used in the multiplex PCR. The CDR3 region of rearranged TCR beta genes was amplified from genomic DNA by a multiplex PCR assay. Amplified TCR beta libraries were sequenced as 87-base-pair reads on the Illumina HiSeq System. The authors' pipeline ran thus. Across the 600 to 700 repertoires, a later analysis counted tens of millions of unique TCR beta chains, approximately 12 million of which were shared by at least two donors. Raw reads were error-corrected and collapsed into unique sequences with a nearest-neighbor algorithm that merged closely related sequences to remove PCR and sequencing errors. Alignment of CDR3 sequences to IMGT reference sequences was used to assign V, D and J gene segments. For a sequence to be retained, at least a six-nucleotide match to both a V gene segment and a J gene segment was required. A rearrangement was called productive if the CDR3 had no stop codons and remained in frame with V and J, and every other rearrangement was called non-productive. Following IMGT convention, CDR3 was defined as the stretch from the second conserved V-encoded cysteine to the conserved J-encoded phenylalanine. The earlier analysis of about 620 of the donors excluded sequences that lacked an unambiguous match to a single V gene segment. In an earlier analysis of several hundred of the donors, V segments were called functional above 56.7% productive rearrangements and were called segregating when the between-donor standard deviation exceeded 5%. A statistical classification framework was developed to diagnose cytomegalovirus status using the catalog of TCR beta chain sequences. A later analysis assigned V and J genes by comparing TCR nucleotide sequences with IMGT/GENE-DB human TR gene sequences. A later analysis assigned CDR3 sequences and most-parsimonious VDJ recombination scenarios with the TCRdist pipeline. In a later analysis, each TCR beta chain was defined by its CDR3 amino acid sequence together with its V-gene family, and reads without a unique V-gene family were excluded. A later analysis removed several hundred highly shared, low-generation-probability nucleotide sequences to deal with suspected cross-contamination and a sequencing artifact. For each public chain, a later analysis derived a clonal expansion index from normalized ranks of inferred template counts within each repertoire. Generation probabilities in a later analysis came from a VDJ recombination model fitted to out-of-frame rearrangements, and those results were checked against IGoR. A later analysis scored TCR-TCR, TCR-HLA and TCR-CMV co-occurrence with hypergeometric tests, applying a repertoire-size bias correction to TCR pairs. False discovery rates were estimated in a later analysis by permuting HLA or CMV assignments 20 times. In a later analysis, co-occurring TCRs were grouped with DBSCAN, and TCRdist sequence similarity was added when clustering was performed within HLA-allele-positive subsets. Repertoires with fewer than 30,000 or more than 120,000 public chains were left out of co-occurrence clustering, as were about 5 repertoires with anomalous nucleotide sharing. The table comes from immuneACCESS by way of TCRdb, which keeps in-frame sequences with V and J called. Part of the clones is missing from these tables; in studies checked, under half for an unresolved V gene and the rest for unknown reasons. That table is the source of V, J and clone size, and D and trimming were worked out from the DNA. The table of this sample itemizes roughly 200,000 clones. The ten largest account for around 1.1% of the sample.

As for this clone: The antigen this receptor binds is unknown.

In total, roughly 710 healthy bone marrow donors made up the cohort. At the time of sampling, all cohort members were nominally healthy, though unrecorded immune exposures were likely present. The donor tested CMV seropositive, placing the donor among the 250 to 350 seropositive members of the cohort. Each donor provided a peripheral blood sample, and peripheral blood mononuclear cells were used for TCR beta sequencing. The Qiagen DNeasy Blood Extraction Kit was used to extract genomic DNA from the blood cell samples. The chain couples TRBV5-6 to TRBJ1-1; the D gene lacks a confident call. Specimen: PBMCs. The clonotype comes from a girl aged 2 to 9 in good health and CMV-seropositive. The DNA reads TGTGCCAGCAGACCGGGAGGCTACACTGAAGCTTTCTTT. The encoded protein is CASRPGGYTEAFF.